Presented here are 10 T cell receptor beta chains from one specimen sequenced in a study of T cell responses to AZD1222 COVID-19 vaccine. Some clones are missing from TCRdb's copy, which holds only in-frame ones; the method was immunoSEQ multiplex PCR. Of 65,000 to 85,000 clones listed, approximately 80% are singletons. The sequences come from peripheral blood, collected on day 0 of AZD1222 vaccination. The receptors derive from an adult in good health.

The chain links TRBV5-1 to TRBJ2-7; 7 positions agree with TRBD1. CDR1 and CDR2 (germline): SGHRS, YFSETQ. CDR3 length equals 12 residues. Trimming cost V 5 bases and J 2 bases; bases outside gene matches: 1. The CDR3 spells CASSTGAYEQYF. The CDR3 DNA follows: TGCGCCAGCAGTACAGGGGCCTACGAGCAGTACTTC.

The chain uses TRBV30 and TRBJ1-5; D is unresolved. V lost 4 bases and J 5 bases, leaving 12 bases between the germline ends. From germline, CDR1 is GTSNPN and CDR2 SVGIG (reference sequence). CDR3 length: 13 residues. The DNA of the CDR3 is TGTGCCTGGATGAAAGGAACGGATCAGCCCCAGCATTTT. Translating it yields CAWMKGTDQPQHF.

The chain combines TRBV6-2 or TRBV6-3 with TRBJ1-2; TRBD1 might be the D (6 bases). The CDR3 contains 14 residues. The germline V gene has CDR1 MNHEY and CDR2 SVGEGT. V was trimmed by 0 bases and J by 6 bases, leaving 11 bases between them. The CDR3 region has the DNA TGTGCCAGCAGTTACTCTTGGGCAGGGGATGGCTACACCTTC. Translation: CASSYSWAGDGYTF.

The chain joins TRBV19 to TRBJ2-2; the match to TRBD1 covers 9 bases. V was clipped by 3 bases and J by 5 bases; unmatched bases: 7. This CDR3 has 16 amino acids. CDR1 and CDR2 (germline): LNHDA, SQIVND (reference sequence). The CDR3 is CASSIPGTGRTGELFF. The CDR3 DNA follows: TGTGCCAGTAGTATCCCCGGGACAGGGAGAACCGGGGAGCTGTTTTTT.

This clone was observed at least ten times. This chain uses TRBV7-9 with TRBJ2-5; no firm D call. Germline-derived CDR1 and CDR2 are SEHNR and FQNEAQ (reference sequence). The CDR3 loop spans 14 amino acids. V dropped 3 bases and J dropped 2 bases, with 10 bases sitting between them. CDR3 region: CASSFGQLQETQYF. The CDR3 DNA follows: TGTGCCAGCAGCTTTGGCCAGCTACAAGAGACCCAGTACTTC.

This clone was detected a few times. The chain couples TRBV5-1 to TRBJ1-4; D perhaps matches TRBD1 (5 bases). Germline lookup yields CDR1 SGHRS and CDR2 YFSETQ. The V and J ends lost 4 bases and 6 bases respectively, with 16 bases between them. This CDR3 comprises 15 residues. This chain's CDR3 is CASSRGEGVDEKLFF. The DNA for the CDR3 is TGCGCCAGCAGCAGGGGCGAAGGGGTGGATGAAAAACTGTTTTTT.

In this sample, this clone turned up a few times. V gene TRBV18 combines with J gene TRBJ2-5, with 7 bases lining up with TRBD1. Trimming took 0 bases from V and 3 from J; bases not matched to a gene: 1. This CDR3 is 14 amino acids long. Germline CDR1 reads KGHSH; CDR2 reads LQKENI. The CDR3 here is CASSPPTGKETQYF. CDR3 bases: TGTGCCAGCTCACCACCGACAGGGAAAGAGACCCAGTACTTC.

This chain's CDR3 is CASSQVTIRGILVTGELFF. The CDR3 nucleotides read TGTGCCAGCAGCCAAGTAACGATTCGAGGAATCTTAGTGACCGGGGAGCTGTTTTTT. V usage is TRBV3-1 (or the pseudogene TRBV3-2) and J usage is TRBJ2-2; D gene unclear. The CDR3 spans 19 residues. Germline loops: CDR1 LGHDT, CDR2 YNNKEL (reference sequence). The V gene lost 1 base and the J gene lost 5 bases, with 23 bases spanning the gap.

The chain uses TRBV5-1 and TRBJ2-7, with TRBD2 matching 7 bases. Germline lookup yields CDR1 SGHRS and CDR2 YFSETQ. The V gene end was trimmed by 0 bases and the J gene end by 1 base; junction bases not matched to a gene: 7. The CDR3 has 16 residues. In DNA form, the CDR3 reads TGCGCCAGCAGCTTGGCCGGGGCGGGGGTATCCTACGAGCAGTACTTC. It specifies CASSLAGAGVSYEQYF.

The rearrangement links TRBV15 to TRBJ1-2; 7 nucleotides align to TRBD1. Trimming at V came to 0 bases and at J to 7 bases, leaving 5 bases not matched to a gene. Germline V gene sequence: CDR1 LNHNV, CDR2 YYDKDF (reference sequence). The CDR3 extends over 14 amino acids. For the CDR3, the DNA is TGTGCCACCAGCAGAGAACAGGGGAGGGGTGGCTACACCTTC. Protein product: CATSREQGRGGYTF.